A selection of T cell receptor beta chains follows, all from one sample in a study of blood T cell repertoires in COVID-19. Assay: immunoSEQ multiplex PCR; the TCRdb copy retains only in-frame clones and omits some. This sample has 55,000 to 80,000 clones, with around 80% found just once. The sample comprised peripheral blood. The receptor set was obtained from a human donor in a cohort sampled during active COVID-19. Both conserved end residues are part of each CDR3. A D gene is named only where the DNA matches it firmly. Size is omitted from some rows. Given values are once, few, many or a class for expanded clones.

clone_size,j_call,v_call,d_call,cdr3_nt,cdr3_aa
NA,TRBJ2-1,TRBV5-4,NA,TGTGCCAGCAGCTTAACAGCGGTCGATGAGCAGTTCTTC,CASSLTAVDEQFF
NA,TRBJ1-2,TRBV28,TRBD1,TGTGCCAGCAGTTCTGGGACAGACCGAGGCTACACCTTC,CASSSGTDRGYTF
NA,TRBJ2-7,TRBV5-1,TRBD1,TGCGCCAGCAGCTTGGGAGGGACAGGTTCCTACGAGCAGTACTTC,CASSLGGTGSYEQYF
NA,TRBJ2-1,TRBV6-6,TRBD1,TGTGCCAGCAATATACCGGGACAGGGGTACAATGAGCAGTTCTTC,CASNIPGQGYNEQFF
NA,TRBJ1-1,TRBV6-6,NA,TGTGCCAGCAGGGTCGAGTTCATGAACACTGAAGCTTTCTTT,CASRVEFMNTEAFF
NA,TRBJ2-7,TRBV11-3,NA,TGTGCCAGCAGCTTAGATGGCAACTCCTACGAGCAGTACTTC,CASSLDGNSYEQYF
NA,TRBJ1-1,TRBV30,TRBD1,TGTGCCTGGGCGACAGGGGTGAACACTGAAGCTTTCTTT,CAWATGVNTEAFF
NA,TRBJ1-1,TRBV15,NA,TGTGCCACCAGCAGAGAAAGGCGACAGTCGAACACTGAAGCTTTCTTT,CATSRERRQSNTEAFF
NA,TRBJ1-2,TRBV27,TRBD1,TGTGCCAGCAGTCCAACGACAGGGCCTTATGGCTACACCTTC,CASSPTTGPYGYTF
NA,TRBJ1-2,TRBV27,NA,TGTGCCAGCGGGACATACTATGGCTACACCTTC,CASGTYYGYTF
NA,TRBJ1-1,TRBV3-1/TRBV3-2,NA,TGTGCCAGCAGCCAAGAGAGGGCCGTGAACACTGAAGCTTTCTTT,CASSQERAVNTEAFF
NA,TRBJ2-2,TRBV5-1,TRBD2,TGCGCCAGCAGCCTTAGCGGGGGGGCGAACACCGGGGAGCTGTTTTTT,CASSLSGGANTGELFF
NA,TRBJ1-2,TRBV30,TRBD1,TGTGCCTGGAGCCTCGACCGGACAGGGGGTGCCTTC,CAWSLDRTGGAF
NA,TRBJ1-4,TRBV9,TRBD1,TGTGCCAGCAGCGTAGATACAGGGGCAAATGGTGAAAAACTGTTTTTT,CASSVDTGANGEKLFF
few,TRBJ2-3,TRBV5-6,TRBD2,TGTGCCAGCAGCTTAGACAAACTAGCGGGGTATGGGAGCACAGATACGCAGTATTTT,CASSLDKLAGYGSTDTQYF
NA,TRBJ1-2,TRBV7-9,TRBD1,TGTGCCAGCAGCAGTCACAGGGGGAACTATGGCTACACCTTC,CASSSHRGNYGYTF
NA,TRBJ1-5,TRBV6-2/TRBV6-3,NA,TGTGCCAGCAGTTACCCCGGGGGAGCGGCCTTCACCGGCCAGCCCCAGCATTTT,CASSYPGGAAFTGQPQHF
NA,TRBJ2-3,TRBV11-3,NA,TGTGCCAGCAGCCGAGGGTTGCCCCAGGCAGATACGCAGTATTTT,CASSRGLPQADTQYF
NA,TRBJ2-1,TRBV24-1,TRBD1,TGTGCCACCAGTGACCCTGGACAGGGGGTTAGCAATGAGCAGTTCTTC,CATSDPGQGVSNEQFF
NA,TRBJ2-3,TRBV30,NA,TGTGCCTGGAGCGCTTTGTCTGGGAGGGATACGCAGTATTTT,CAWSALSGRDTQYF
NA,TRBJ1-4,TRBV7-8,TRBD1,TGTGCCAGCAGCAGGCAGGGGGCGTTGGAAAAACTGTTTTTT,CASSRQGALEKLFF
NA,TRBJ1-1,TRBV5-6,NA,TGTGCCAGCAGCTTTTACACTATGAACACTGAAGCTTTCTTT,CASSFYTMNTEAFF
NA,TRBJ1-4,TRBV11-2,TRBD1,TGTGCCAGCAGCTCCAACAGCGGACAGGGAAATGAAAAACTGTTTTTT,CASSSNSGQGNEKLFF
NA,TRBJ1-5,TRBV23-1,NA,TGCGCCAGATCCGGGCGGGGAAAGAATCAGCCCCAGCATTTT,CARSGRGKNQPQHF
NA,TRBJ2-7,TRBV30,NA,TGTGCCTGGAGTGTACCGAGACTAGGATACTACGAGCAGTACTTC,CAWSVPRLGYYEQYF
NA,TRBJ2-7,TRBV18,NA,TGTGCCAGCTCACCGAACGTTGCGGGGAGCTCCTACGAGCAGTACTTC,CASSPNVAGSSYEQYF
NA,TRBJ2-7,TRBV6-4,TRBD1,TGTGCCAGCAGTGACTCGGGACAGGGGGCGCTCGAGCAGTACTTC,CASSDSGQGALEQYF
NA,TRBJ1-5,TRBV5-8,TRBD1,TGTGCCAGCAGCTTGGGGACAGGGACTCAGCCCCAGCATTTT,CASSLGTGTQPQHF
many,TRBJ1-1,TRBV6-5,NA,TGTGCCAGCAGTTACAGGCAGGGTACTGAAGCTTTCTTT,CASSYRQGTEAFF
once,TRBJ1-5,TRBV19,TRBD1,TGTGCCAGTATTACAGGGGACAATCAGCCCCAGCATTTT,CASITGDNQPQHF
once,TRBJ2-7,TRBV18,NA,TGTGCCAGCTCACCACCGTCGGAGGGCCGGCAGTACTTC,CASSPPSEGRQYF
NA,TRBJ2-5,TRBV5-6,NA,TGTGCCAGCAGCTTGGGGCTCCAAGAGACCCAGTACTTC,CASSLGLQETQYF
NA,TRBJ2-1,TRBV7-6,TRBD2,TGTGCCAGCAGCCCAAGGACTAGCGGGTACAATGAGCAGTTCTTC,CASSPRTSGYNEQFF
NA,TRBJ2-3,TRBV9,NA,TGTGCCAGCAGCGAAGGGACTAGGGGGCGAGGTGATACGCAGTATTTT,CASSEGTRGRGDTQYF
NA,TRBJ2-3,TRBV4-2,TRBD2,TGTGCCAGCAGCCAAAAAGCGGCTAGCGGGGCCACAGATACGCAGTATTTT,CASSQKAASGATDTQYF
NA,TRBJ1-1,TRBV12-3/TRBV12-4,NA,TGTGCCAGCAGCGGTGTGGACACTGAAGCTTTCTTT,CASSGVDTEAFF
NA,TRBJ2-1,TRBV6-6,NA,TGTGCCAGCAGTTACAACAGCAATGAGCAGTTCTTC,CASSYNSNEQFF
NA,TRBJ2-7,TRBV27,TRBD1,TGTGCCAGCAGTCCTCTAACCAACAGGGGCTACGAGCAGTACTTC,CASSPLTNRGYEQYF
NA,TRBJ1-2,TRBV20-1,NA,TGCAGTGCTAGCACCAACGAGGGCTACACCTTC,CSASTNEGYTF
NA,TRBJ2-2,TRBV5-1,NA,TGCGCCAGCAGCCCCGAACCGACTACTAACACCGGCGTGGCGCTGTTTTTT,CASSPEPTTNTGVALFF
NA,TRBJ1-2,TRBV5-5,TRBD1,TGTGCCAGCAGCTTACAGGGGGCACAGAACTATGGCTACACCTTC,CASSLQGAQNYGYTF
few,TRBJ2-5,TRBV6-1,NA,TGTGCCAGCAGGGAACGGGACTTGGGATGGGGCGGTGAGACCCAGTACTTC,CASRERDLGWGGETQYF
NA,TRBJ1-4,TRBV9,NA,TGTGCCAGCAGCCCAGGGCTTCAGCAAAATGAAAAACTGTTTTTT,CASSPGLQQNEKLFF
NA,TRBJ1-2,TRBV6-5,NA,TGTGCCAGCAGCCTGGGACAACCCTATGGCTACACCTTC,CASSLGQPYGYTF
NA,TRBJ2-3,TRBV5-4,NA,TGTGCCAGCAGCTTGCCTCACAGGGGGGGGACAGATACGCAGTATTTT,CASSLPHRGGTDTQYF
NA,TRBJ2-1,TRBV5-4,TRBD1,TGTGCCAGCAGCGCGGGACAGGGGACTTACAATGAGCAGTTCTTC,CASSAGQGTYNEQFF
NA,TRBJ1-2,TRBV6-5,NA,TGTGCCACCAAAGGACAGAACTATGGCTACACCTTC,CATKGQNYGYTF
few,TRBJ1-2,TRBV11-2,NA,TGTGCCAGCAGCTTAGAAGTATCGGTCTTAGCTAACTATGGCTACACCTTC,CASSLEVSVLANYGYTF
NA,TRBJ1-5,TRBV5-6,NA,TGTGCCAGCAGTTACCGGACCGGGAGTCAGCCCCAGCATTTT,CASSYRTGSQPQHF
NA,TRBJ2-5,TRBV11-2,NA,TGTGCCAGCAGCCCCCCGTTCCGCCAAGAGACCCAGTACTTC,CASSPPFRQETQYF
NA,TRBJ2-2,TRBV5-1,NA,TGCGCCAGCAGTCCTGACAGGTACACCGGGGAGCTGTTTTTT,CASSPDRYTGELFF
NA,TRBJ1-1,TRBV5-4,NA,TGTGCCAGCAGCGGGGGTGGACAGATGAACACTGAAGCTTTCTTT,CASSGGGQMNTEAFF
few,TRBJ1-2,TRBV5-1,NA,TGCGCCAGCAGCTTAGAAAGGACAGCCCTCGGTTACACCTTC,CASSLERTALGYTF
NA,TRBJ2-1,TRBV2,NA,TGTGCCAGCAGTGAAGCGGGACGGGGAGGCGAGCAGTTCTTC,CASSEAGRGGEQFF
NA,TRBJ2-3,TRBV30,NA,TGTGCCTGGGGGGCTGGAGATACGCAGTATTTT,CAWGAGDTQYF